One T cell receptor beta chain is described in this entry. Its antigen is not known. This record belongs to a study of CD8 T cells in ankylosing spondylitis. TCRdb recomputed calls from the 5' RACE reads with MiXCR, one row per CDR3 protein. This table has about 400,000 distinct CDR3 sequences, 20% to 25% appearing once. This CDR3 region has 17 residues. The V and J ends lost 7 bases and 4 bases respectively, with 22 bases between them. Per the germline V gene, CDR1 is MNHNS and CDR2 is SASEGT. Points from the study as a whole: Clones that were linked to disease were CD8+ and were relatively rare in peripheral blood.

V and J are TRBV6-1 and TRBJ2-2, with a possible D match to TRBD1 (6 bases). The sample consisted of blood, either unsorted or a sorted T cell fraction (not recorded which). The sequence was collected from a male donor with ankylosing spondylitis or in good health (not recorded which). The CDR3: CASTTEGVRGSTGELFF. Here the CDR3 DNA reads TGTGCCAGCACCACCGAAGGTGTCAGGGGAAGCACCGGGGAGCTGTTTTTT.